The 5 T cell receptor beta chains below all came from one sample that was sequenced in a study of patients and donors after allogeneic stem cell transplantation. TCRdb re-analysed the RT-PCR reads in MiXCR, keeping a single row per CDR3 protein. The profile shows approximately 200,000 distinct CDR3 sequences, over 12% of them singletons. Sequencing was performed on blood, either unsorted or a sorted T cell fraction (not recorded which). The receptor source for this set is a human donor who was either an allogeneic HSCT recipient or a stem cell or donor lymphocyte infusion donor (not recorded which). It is not recorded whose cells these are; they may come from a transplant donor.

V is TRBV12-3 or TRBV12-4 and J is TRBJ2-5; 9 bases align to TRBD2. The V segment lost 6 bases and the J segment 4 bases; nucleotides outside the gene matches: 9. This CDR3 comprises 15 residues. The CDR3 coding sequence is TGTGCCAGCAGCCCACATAGCGGGGGCGGAGAGACCCAGTACTTC. Its protein product is CASSPHSGGGETQYF.

Relative to its sample, this clonotype is medium-sized. V gene TRBV12-3 or TRBV12-4 combines with J gene TRBJ2-1, with D unclear. The CDR3 sequence is 14 residues long. V was cut by 8 bases and J by 6 bases, with 17 bases left in between. CDR3 amino acids: CASLGGAPGNEQFF. The DNA for the CDR3 is TGTGCCAGCCTAGGTGGAGCCCCGGGCAATGAGCAGTTCTTC.

This clonotype has a handful of counts. The V and J genes are TRBV9 and TRBJ2-3; perhaps TRBD1 as D (5 bases). The CDR3 spans 14 residues. CDR1 is SGDLS and CDR2 is YYNGEE in the germline V gene. Trimming removed 2 bases from V and 3 bases from J, with 10 bases in between. CDR3 nucleotide sequence: TGTGCCAGCAGCGTTTCCGGACAAACAGATACGCAGTATTTT. Protein sequence: CASSVSGQTDTQYF.

The chain is built from TRBV27 and TRBJ2-1; 10 nucleotides match TRBD2. The CDR3 runs to 16 residues. Trimming took 5 bases from V and 3 from J; bases not matched to a gene: 7. The germline V gene has CDR1 MNHEY and CDR2 SMNVEV (reference sequence). The CDR3 DNA reads as TGTGCCAGCAGTCCTCGGACTAGCGGCTACTACAATGAGCAGTTCTTC. Residues: CASSPRTSGYYNEQFF.

This clonotype was seen more than once but under ten times. This sequence joins TRBV5-1 and TRBJ2-6; D is undetermined. CDR3 length equals 16 residues. Germline V CDR1 and CDR2: SGHRS, YFSETQ. Deletions cut 0 bases from V and 0 bases from J, with 7 bases between. The CDR3 sequence is CASSLVGSSGANVLTF. The CDR3 DNA reads as TGCGCCAGCAGCTTGGTGGGAAGCTCTGGGGCCAACGTCCTGACTTTC. The complete variable domain, with remaining parts taken from reference TRBV5-1 and TRBJ2-6, reads KAGVTQTPRYLIKTRGQQVTLSCSPISGHRSVSWYQQTPGQGLQFLFEYFSETQRNKGNFPGRFSGRQFSNSRSEMNVSTLELGDSALYLCASSLVGSSGANVLTFGAGSRLTVL.